This TCR beta chain was documented in a study of blood T cell repertoires in COVID-19. The wider study: The study drew acute and convalescent COVID-19 samples from the United States, Italy and Spain. T cells, B-cell-depleted T cells, or PBMCs supplied cDNA or gDNA.

Per the germline V gene, CDR1 is KGHSH and CDR2 is LQKENI. CDR3 length: 15 residues. V dropped 5 bases and J dropped 3 bases, with 17 bases sitting between them. What the recovered Cohort 3 donors had was two negative PCRs, clearance, or symptom resolution. Sequencing was performed with immunoSEQ multiplex PCR; in TCRdb, only in-frame clones are kept and a portion is missing. This sample carries hundreds of thousands of clones, over 85% of them seen once, and the ten largest clones take about 8.4%. Sequenced: PBMCs or T cells enriched from blood (not recorded which). J is TRBJ2-7 and V is TRBV18; tentatively, D is TRBD1 or TRBD2 (6 bases each). The TCR comes from a woman aged 25 to 39 who had recovered from COVID-19. The CDR3 here is CASSSRGTRIYEQYF. The CDR3 DNA reads TGTGCCAGCTCATCACGGGGGACACGGATCTACGAGCAGTACTTC.